The sequence of this T cell receptor beta chain was determined in a study of STAT5B mutations in CD4+ large granular lymphocyte leukemia. Some clones are missing from TCRdb's copy, which holds only in-frame ones; the method was immunoSEQ multiplex PCR. The top ten clones hold about 13% of a sample with about 18,000 clones, around 84% of them seen once. Germline V gene sequence: CDR1 GTSNPN, CDR2 SVGIG (reference sequence). The CDR3 is made up of 15 amino acids. The chain recombines TRBV30 with TRBJ2-3; TRBD2 agrees at 7 bases. The clonotype comes from a human donor in good health. Material for sequencing was CD4+ T cells from blood buffy coats. The CDR3 loop is CAMEASGLSTDTQYF. The CDR3 region has the DNA TGTGCTATGGAAGCTAGCGGACTTAGCACAGATACGCAGTATTTT.